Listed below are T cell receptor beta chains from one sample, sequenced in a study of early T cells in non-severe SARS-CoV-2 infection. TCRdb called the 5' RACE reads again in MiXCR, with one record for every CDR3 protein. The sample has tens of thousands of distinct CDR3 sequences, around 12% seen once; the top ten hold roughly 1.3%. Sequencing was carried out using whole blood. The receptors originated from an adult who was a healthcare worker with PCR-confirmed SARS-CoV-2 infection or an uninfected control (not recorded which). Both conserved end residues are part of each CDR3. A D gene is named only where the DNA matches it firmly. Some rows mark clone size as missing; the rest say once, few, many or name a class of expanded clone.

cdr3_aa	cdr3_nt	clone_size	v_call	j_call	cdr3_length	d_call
CASSPWSGSNEQFF	TGTGCCAGCAGTCCATGGAGCGGGAGCAATGAGCAGTTCTTC	many	TRBV6-2/TRBV6-3	TRBJ2-1	14	TRBD2
CASSLQTGFEDEQFF	TGTGCCAGCAGCCTACAAACAGGGTTCGAGGATGAGCAGTTCTTC	many	TRBV7-2	TRBJ2-1	15	.
CASSSSRDREAFF	TGTGCCAGCAGCAGTTCCCGGGACAGGGAAGCTTTCTTT	many	TRBV2	TRBJ1-1	13	TRBD1
CASSKAGDEAFF	TGTGCCAGCAGCAAAGCGGGGGATGAAGCTTTCTTT	many	TRBV21-1	TRBJ1-1	12	.
CAWSVLSEVQGDTQYF	TGTGCCTGGAGTGTACTCAGCGAAGTACAGGGAGATACGCAGTATTTT	many	TRBV30	TRBJ2-3	16	.
CASSQGALYTEAFF	TGTGCCAGCAGCCAAGGAGCCTTATACACTGAAGCTTTCTTT	many	TRBV3-1	TRBJ1-1	14	.
CASTRGAGELFF	TGCGCCAGCACCAGGGGCGCCGGGGAGCTGTTTTTT	.	TRBV5-1	TRBJ2-2	12	.
CASGLPRDRAKGYTF	TGTGCTAGTGGTTTGCCCCGGGACAGGGCAAAAGGCTACACCTTC	few	TRBV12-5	TRBJ1-2	15	TRBD1
CSVKGLAGADTQYF	TGCAGCGTTAAAGGGCTAGCGGGAGCCGATACGCAGTATTTT	many	TRBV29-1	TRBJ2-3	14	TRBD2
CPSSLEGQLTGELFF	TGTCCCAGCAGCTTAGAGGGACAGCTCACCGGGGAGCTGTTTTTT	many	TRBV7-2	TRBJ2-2	15	TRBD1
CASSYKSGTSLNTEAFF	TGTGCCAGCAGTTACAAATCAGGGACTTCCCTGAACACTGAAGCTTTCTTT	many	TRBV6-2/TRBV6-3	TRBJ1-1	17	.
CASSETGGPYEQYF	TGTGCCAGTAGTGAGACAGGGGGACCCTACGAGCAGTACTTC	many	TRBV19	TRBJ2-7	14	TRBD1
CAISEDFRSQETQYF	TGTGCCATCAGTGAGGATTTCCGGAGCCAAGAGACCCAGTACTTC	many	TRBV10-3	TRBJ2-5	15	.
CSARDAGGTDTQYF	TGCAGTGCTAGAGATGCGGGAGGCACAGATACGCAGTATTTT	many	TRBV20-1	TRBJ2-3	14	TRBD2
CAISDPEGLAGGKPPSSYNEQFF	TGTGCCATCAGTGACCCTGAGGGACTAGCGGGGGGGAAGCCCCCGAGCTCCTACAATGAGCAGTTCTTC	many	TRBV10-3	TRBJ2-1	23	TRBD2
CAIRDRENSPLHF	TGTGCCATCAGGGACAGGGAAAATTCACCCCTCCACTTT	.	TRBV10-3	TRBJ1-6	13	TRBD1
CASSYGGENSPLHF	TGTGCCAGCAGTTACGGGGGGGAGAATTCACCCCTCCACTTT	many	TRBV6-6	TRBJ1-6	14	.
CASTGRAAYEQYF	TGTGCCAGCACGGGGAGGGCCGCCTACGAGCAGTACTTC	many	TRBV7-2	TRBJ2-7	13	TRBD2
CASSRTGDYGYTF	TGTGCCAGCAGCCGGACAGGGGATTATGGCTACACCTTC	.	TRBV28	TRBJ1-2	13	TRBD1
CASSSGLDTYNEQFF	TGTGCCAGCAGCTCCGGACTCGATACCTACAATGAGCAGTTCTTC	.	TRBV3-1	TRBJ2-1	15	.
CASSQQANTEAFF	TGTGCCAGCAGCCAACAGGCGAACACTGAAGCTTTCTTT	many	TRBV7-6	TRBJ1-1	13	.
CASSPLGDQPQHF	TGTGCCAGCTCACCACTCGGGGATCAGCCCCAGCATTTT	.	TRBV18	TRBJ1-5	13	.
CASSDGLPQGVEQYF	TGTGCCAGCAGCGACGGTCTACCCCAGGGCGTCGAGCAGTACTTC	many	TRBV6-5	TRBJ2-7	15	.
CSAPSLAGSTDTQYF	TGCAGTGCCCCCTCTCTGGCGGGAAGCACAGATACGCAGTATTTT	few	TRBV20-1	TRBJ2-3	15	.
CASSEWWWGNQPQHF	TGTGCCAGCAGTGAATGGTGGTGGGGCAATCAGCCCCAGCATTTT	many	TRBV6-1	TRBJ1-5	15	.
CSAKYNEQFF	TGCAGCGCGAAGTACAATGAGCAGTTCTTC	many	TRBV29-1	TRBJ2-1	10	.
CASTHGETQYF	TGTGCCAGCACCCACGGGGAGACCCAGTACTTC	.	TRBV28	TRBJ2-5	11	.
CASSFVLAVDEQYF	TGTGCCAGCAGTTTTGTTCTAGCGGTGGACGAGCAGTACTTC	.	TRBV28	TRBJ2-7	14	TRBD2
CATSEETYEQYF	TGTGCCACCAGTGAGGAAACCTACGAGCAGTACTTC	many	TRBV24-1	TRBJ2-7	12	.
CSAPNPDTGELFF	TGCAGTGCTCCGAACCCAGACACCGGGGAGCTGTTTTTT	many	TRBV20-1	TRBJ2-2	13	.
CASSLGTGSYNEQFF	TGCGCCAGCAGCTTAGGGACAGGGTCCTACAATGAGCAGTTCTTC	many	TRBV11-2	TRBJ2-1	15	TRBD1
CSATGQGVFTGELFF	TGCAGCGCCACCGGACAGGGGGTATTCACCGGGGAGCTGTTTTTT	many	TRBV29-1	TRBJ2-2	15	TRBD1
CSAQTGGALKTQYF	TGCAGTGCCCAGACAGGGGGCGCCTTGAAGACCCAGTACTTC	many	TRBV20-1	TRBJ2-5	14	TRBD1
CSARGAGTEAFF	TGCAGTGCTAGGGGGGCAGGGACTGAAGCTTTCTTT	many	TRBV20-1	TRBJ1-1	12	.
CASSLGWGNRPYEQYF	TGTGCCAGCAGCTTGGGGTGGGGCAATCGACCCTACGAGCAGTACTTC	many	TRBV5-4	TRBJ2-7	16	.
CSARMRGSYEQYF	TGCAGTGCTAGAATGCGGGGGTCCTACGAGCAGTACTTC	.	TRBV20-1	TRBJ2-7	13	TRBD2
CASSLGGTVDNEQFF	TGTGCCAGCAGTTTAGGAGGGACAGTGGACAATGAGCAGTTCTTC	few	TRBV28	TRBJ2-1	15	.